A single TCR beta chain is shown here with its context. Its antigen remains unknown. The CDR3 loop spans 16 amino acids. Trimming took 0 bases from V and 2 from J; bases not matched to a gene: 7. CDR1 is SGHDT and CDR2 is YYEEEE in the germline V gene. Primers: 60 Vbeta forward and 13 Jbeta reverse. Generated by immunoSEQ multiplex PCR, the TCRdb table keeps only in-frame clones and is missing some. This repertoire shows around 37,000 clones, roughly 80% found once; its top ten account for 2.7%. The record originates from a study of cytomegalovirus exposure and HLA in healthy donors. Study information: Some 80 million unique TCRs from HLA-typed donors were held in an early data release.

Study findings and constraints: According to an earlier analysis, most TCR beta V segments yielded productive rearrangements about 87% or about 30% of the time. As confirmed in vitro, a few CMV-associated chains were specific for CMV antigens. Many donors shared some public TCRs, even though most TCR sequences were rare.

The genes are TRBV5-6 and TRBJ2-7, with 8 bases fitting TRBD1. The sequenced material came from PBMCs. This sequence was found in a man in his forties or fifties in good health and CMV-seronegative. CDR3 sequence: CASSLAVGDRPYEQYF. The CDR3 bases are TGTGCCAGCAGCTTGGCCGTCGGGGACAGGCCCTACGAGCAGTACTTC.